This note documents a single T cell receptor beta chain sequence. Antigen unknown. The germline gives CDR1 MNHNS, CDR2 SASEGT. The CDR3 extends over 14 amino acids. The germline V and J ends were trimmed by 6 bases and 1 base, with 9 bases remaining between them. This sample is part of a study of T-cell reconstitution after alpha-beta-depleted transplantation in children. General study findings and limits: Some patients' high day-60 TCRbeta diversity was traced to surviving recipient T cells and thymic progenitors. About two months after transplant, alpha-beta T cells reportedly came from several hundred expanded graft clones.

A library of TCRbeta sequences, prepared with unique molecular identifiers, was generated. TCRdb called the PCR reads again in MiXCR, with one record for every CDR3 protein. The sample contains roughly 570,000 distinct CDR3 sequences, 27% of which appear only once. This specimen consisted of PBMCs, obtained before TCRalphabeta/CD19-depleted stem cell transplant. The receptor was isolated from a boy under two years old with Wiskott-Aldrich syndrome, due to receive a stem cell transplant. The J gene is TRBJ2-2, the V gene TRBV6-1; no definite D call. CDR3 sequence reads: CASRFLQNTGELFF. DNA for the CDR3: TGTGCCAGCAGGTTCTTACAGAACACCGGGGAGCTGTTTTTT.